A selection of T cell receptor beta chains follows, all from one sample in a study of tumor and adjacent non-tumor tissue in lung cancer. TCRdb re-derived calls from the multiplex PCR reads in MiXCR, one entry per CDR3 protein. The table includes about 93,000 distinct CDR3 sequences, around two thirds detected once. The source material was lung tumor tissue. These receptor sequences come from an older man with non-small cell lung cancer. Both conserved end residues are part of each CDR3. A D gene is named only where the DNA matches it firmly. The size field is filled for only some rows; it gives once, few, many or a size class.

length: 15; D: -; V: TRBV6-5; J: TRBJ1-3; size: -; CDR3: CASKKQGIRGDTIYF; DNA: TGTGCCAGCAAGAAACAGGGAATCCGTGGAGACACCATATATTTT
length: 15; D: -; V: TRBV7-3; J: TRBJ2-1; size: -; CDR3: CASSFRSSPHNEQFF; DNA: TGTGCCAGCAGCTTCAGGTCGTCCCCCCACAATGAGCAGTTCTTC
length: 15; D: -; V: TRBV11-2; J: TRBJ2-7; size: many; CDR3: CASSLGISGIDEQYF; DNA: TGTGCCAGCAGCTTAGGGATATCAGGAATCGACGAGCAGTACTTC
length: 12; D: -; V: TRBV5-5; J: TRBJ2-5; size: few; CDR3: CASSGSVGAQYF; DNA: TGTGCCAGTAGCGGTTCCGTGGGGGCCCAATACTTC
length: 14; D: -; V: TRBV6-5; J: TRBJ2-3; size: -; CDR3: CTNSSNRARNTQYF; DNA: TGTACCAACAGTAGTAACAGGGCCCGAAATACGCAGTATTTT
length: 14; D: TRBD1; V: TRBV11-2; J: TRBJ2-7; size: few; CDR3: CAGSLGTELYEQYF; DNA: TGTGCCGGCAGCCTTGGGACAGAACTCTACGAGCAGTACTTC
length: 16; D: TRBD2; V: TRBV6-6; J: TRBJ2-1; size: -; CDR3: CASSYGRVAGRLEQLF; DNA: TGTGCCAGCAGCTACGGTCGGGTAGCGGGGAGGCTTGAGCAGCTCTTC
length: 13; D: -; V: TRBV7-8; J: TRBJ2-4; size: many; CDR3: CASSLNRKNIQYF; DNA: TGTGCCAGCAGCTTAAACAGAAAAAACATTCAGTACTTC
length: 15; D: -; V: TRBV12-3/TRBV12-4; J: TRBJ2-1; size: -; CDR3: CASSFGRGPRAEQFF; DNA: TGTGCCAGCAGTTTTGGTCGCGGGCCAAGGGCTGAGCAGTTCTTT
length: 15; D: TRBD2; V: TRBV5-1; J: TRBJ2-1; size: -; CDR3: CASSPGTSGSWEQFF; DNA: TGCGCCAGCAGCCCCGGGACTAGCGGGAGTTGGGAGCAGTTCTTC
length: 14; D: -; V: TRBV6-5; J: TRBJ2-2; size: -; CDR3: CARSPEYHTGELFF; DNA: TGTGCCAGAAGTCCAGAGTACCATACCGGGGAGCTGTTCTTT
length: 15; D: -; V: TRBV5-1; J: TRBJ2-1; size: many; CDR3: CASSLEGITYNEQFF; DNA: TGCGCCAGCAGCCTCGAAGGAATCACCTACAATGAGCAGTTCTTC
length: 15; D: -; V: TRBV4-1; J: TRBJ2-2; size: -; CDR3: CTSNHNDGNTEELFF; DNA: TGCACCAGCAACCACAATGACGGAAACACCGAGGAGCTGTTTTTT
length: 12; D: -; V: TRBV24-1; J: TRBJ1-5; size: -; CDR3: CTPRTADQPQHF; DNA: TGTACCCCCAGGACGGCGGATCAGCCCCAGCATTTT
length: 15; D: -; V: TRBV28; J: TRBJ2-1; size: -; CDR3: CASSLRVGGYNEQFF; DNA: TGTGCCAGCAGTTTAAGGGTGGGTGGCTACAATGAGCAGTTCTTC
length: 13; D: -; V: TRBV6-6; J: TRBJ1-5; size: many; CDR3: CASMAGRNQPQHF; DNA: TGTGCCAGCATGGCAGGGAGGAATCAGCCCCAGCATTTT
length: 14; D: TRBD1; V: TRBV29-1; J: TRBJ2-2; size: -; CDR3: CNVPRRGRDGELFF; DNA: TGCAACGTTCCCCGCAGGGGGCGCGACGGGGAGCTGTTTTTT
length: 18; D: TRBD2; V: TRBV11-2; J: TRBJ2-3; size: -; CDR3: CASNPGLAGPLGTDTQYF; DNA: TGTGCCAGTAACCCTGGACTAGCGGGGCCCTTGGGCACAGATACGCAGTATTTC
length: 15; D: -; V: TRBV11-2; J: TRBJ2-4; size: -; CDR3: CTSRKNHGAKNIRYF; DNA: TGTACCAGCAGGAAAAACCATGGTGCCAAAAACATTCGGTACTTT
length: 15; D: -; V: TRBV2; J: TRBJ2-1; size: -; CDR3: CASSRDPPGYNEQFF; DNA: TGTGCCAGCAGTCGGGACCCCCCGGGCTACAATGAGCAGTTCTTC
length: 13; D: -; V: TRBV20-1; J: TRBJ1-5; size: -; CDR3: CSTRPLGPKPQHF; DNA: TGCAGTACTAGACCCTTAGGGCCGAAGCCCCAGCATTTT
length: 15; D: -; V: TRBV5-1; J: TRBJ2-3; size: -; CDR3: CTSTLEGVHTDTQYF; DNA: TGCACCAGCACCTTGGAAGGGGTTCATACAGATACGCAGTATTTT
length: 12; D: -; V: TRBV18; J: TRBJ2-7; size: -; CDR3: CASSPYIGEQHF; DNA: TGCGCCAGCTCACCGTACATAGGCGAGCAGCACTTC
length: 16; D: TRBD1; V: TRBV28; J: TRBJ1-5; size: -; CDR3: CASSYRQGGSYQPQHF; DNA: TGTGCCAGCAGTTACCGACAGGGAGGGAGCTATCAGCCCCAGCATTTT
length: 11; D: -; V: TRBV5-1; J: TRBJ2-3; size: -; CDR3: CTSSRTDTQYF; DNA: TGCACCAGCAGCCGGACAGATACGCAGTATTTT
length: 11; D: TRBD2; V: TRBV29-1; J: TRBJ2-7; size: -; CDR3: CNVGLAVAQYF; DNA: TGCAACGTTGGACTAGCGGTAGCACAGTACTTC
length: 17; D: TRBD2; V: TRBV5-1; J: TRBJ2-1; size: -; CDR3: CASSLAGTGGPDNEQLF; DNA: TGCGCCAGCAGCTTGGCCGGGACGGGAGGGCCGGACAATGAGCAGCTCTTC
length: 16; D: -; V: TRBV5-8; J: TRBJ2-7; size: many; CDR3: CASSLGPHRASYEQYF; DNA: TGTGCCAGCAGCTTGGGACCGCATCGAGCGTCCTACGAGCAGTACTTC
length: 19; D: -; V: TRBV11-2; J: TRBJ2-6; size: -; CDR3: CASSSPKGRGSSGANILTF; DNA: TGTGCCAGCAGCTCCCCGAAGGGAAGAGGGAGCTCTGGGGCCAACATCCTGACTTTC
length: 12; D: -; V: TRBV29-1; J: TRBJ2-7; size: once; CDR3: CSVRRGIYKQYF; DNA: TGCAGCGTTCGGCGAGGGATATACAAGCAGTACTTC
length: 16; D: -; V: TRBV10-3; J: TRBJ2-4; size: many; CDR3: CAISEALGQAKNIQYF; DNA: TGTGCCATCAGTGAGGCACTTGGGCAGGCCAAAAACATTCAGTACTTC
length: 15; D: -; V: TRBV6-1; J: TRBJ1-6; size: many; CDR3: CASSEEVIYNSPLHF; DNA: TGTGCCAGCAGTGAAGAGGTTATCTATAATTCACCCCTCCACTTT
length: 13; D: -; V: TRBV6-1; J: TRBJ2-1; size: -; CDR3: CVSSEPPYNEQLF; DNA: TGTGTCAGCAGTGAACCCCCTTACAATGAGCAGCTCTTC
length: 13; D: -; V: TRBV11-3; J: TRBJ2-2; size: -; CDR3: CTSSPLNTGKLFF; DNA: TGTACCAGCAGTCCCTTGAATACCGGGAAGCTGTTTTTT
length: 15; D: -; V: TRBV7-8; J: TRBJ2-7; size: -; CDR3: CASMLRDSSYGEQYF; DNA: TGTGCCAGCATGCTAAGGGACTCTAGTTACGGCGAGCAGTACTTC
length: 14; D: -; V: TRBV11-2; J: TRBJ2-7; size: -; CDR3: CACNLGSGSYEQYF; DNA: TGTGCCTGCAACCTCGGGTCGGGTTCCTACGAGCAGTACTTC
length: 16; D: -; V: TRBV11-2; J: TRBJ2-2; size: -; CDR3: CTSSSGGGMNTGELSF; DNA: TGTACCAGCAGCTCTGGAGGGGGGATGAACACCGGGGAGCTGTCTTTT
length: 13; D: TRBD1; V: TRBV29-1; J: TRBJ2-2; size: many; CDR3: CSVGQGNTGELFF; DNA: TGCAGCGTTGGACAGGGGAACACCGGGGAGCTGTTTTTT
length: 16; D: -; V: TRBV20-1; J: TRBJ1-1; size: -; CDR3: CGARDIGRGKNTEAFF; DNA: TGCGGTGCTAGAGATATCGGGAGGGGGAAGAACACTGAGGCTTTCTTT
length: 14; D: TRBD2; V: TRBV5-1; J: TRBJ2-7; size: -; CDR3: CASSGCSGGCKQYF; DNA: TGCGCCAGCAGCGGTTGCTCGGGGGGTTGCAAGCAGTATTTC
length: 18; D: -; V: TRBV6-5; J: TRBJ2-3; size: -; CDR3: CASSYSTTVRASIDTQYF; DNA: TGTGCCAGCAGTTACTCGACGACGGTGAGGGCTAGCATAGATACTCAGTATTTT
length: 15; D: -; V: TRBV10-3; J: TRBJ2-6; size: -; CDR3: CAIRQGSPGTNVLTF; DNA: TGTGCCATCAGGCAGGGAAGCCCTGGGACCAACGTCCTGACTTTC
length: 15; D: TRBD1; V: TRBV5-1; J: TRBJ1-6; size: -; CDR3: CASSIWNRGRSPLHF; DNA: TGCGCCAGTAGCATATGGAACAGGGGCAGATCACCCCTCCACTTT
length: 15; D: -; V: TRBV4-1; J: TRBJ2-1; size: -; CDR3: CASSQEVLAYDGQFF; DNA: TGCGCCAGCAGCCAAGAAGTCCTAGCCTACGATGGGCAGTTCTTC
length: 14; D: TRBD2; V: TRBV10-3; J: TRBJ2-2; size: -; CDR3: CIISCGSDTGELFF; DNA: TGTATCATCAGTTGCGGGAGCGACACCGGGGAGCTGTTTTTT
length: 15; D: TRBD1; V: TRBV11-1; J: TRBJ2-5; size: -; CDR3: CASNPLDRVFESQYF; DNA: TGTGCCAGCAACCCCCTGGACAGGGTTTTTGAGAGCCAGTACTTC
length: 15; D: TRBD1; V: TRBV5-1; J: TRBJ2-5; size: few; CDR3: CASGTGKGSGETQYF; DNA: TGCGCCAGCGGGACAGGGAAAGGATCAGGCGAGACCCAGTACTTC
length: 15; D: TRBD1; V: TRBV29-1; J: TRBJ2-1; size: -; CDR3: CSVPGQGRSYNGQFF; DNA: TGCAGCGTCCCCGGACAGGGCCGCTCCTACAATGGGCAGTTCTTC
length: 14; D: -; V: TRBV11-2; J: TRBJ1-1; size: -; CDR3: CASSLLRQNTEAFF; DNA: TGTGCCAGCAGTTTGCTCAGGCAAAACACCGAAGCTTTCTTT
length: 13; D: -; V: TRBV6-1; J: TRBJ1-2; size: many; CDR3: CASSDVGGYGYTF; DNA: TGTGCCAGCAGTGATGTCGGCGGCTATGGCTACACCTTC
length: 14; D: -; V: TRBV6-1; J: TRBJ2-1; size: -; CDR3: CASRRLVGVIEQFF; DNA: TGTGCCAGCAGGAGGCTAGTGGGAGTGATTGAGCAGTTCTTC
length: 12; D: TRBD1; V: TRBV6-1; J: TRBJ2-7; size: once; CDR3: CASSRDSYDQYF; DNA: TGTGCCAGCAGTCGGGACAGCTACGACCAGTACTTC
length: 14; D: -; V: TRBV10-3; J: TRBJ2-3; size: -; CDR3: CAIRDDHRGDTQYF; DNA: TGTGCCATCAGGGATGACCATAGGGGAGATACACAGTATTTT
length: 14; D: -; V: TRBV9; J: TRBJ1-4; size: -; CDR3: CASSARTRGEKLFF; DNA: TGTGCCAGCAGCGCCCGGACAAGGGGTGAAAAACTGTTTTTT
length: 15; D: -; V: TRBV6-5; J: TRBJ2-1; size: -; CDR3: CASNYSGGTSHEQFF; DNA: TGTGCCAGCAATTACTCAGGGGGGACTAGTCATGAGCAGTTCTTC